This T cell receptor (beta chain) was documented in a study of T-cell memory formation after mild COVID-19. Across the whole study: TCR clusters mostly belonged to single donors. Study-level findings and limits: Clones which contracted sat mainly in CM and EM if CD4+, and in EMRA if CD8+. Clones shrinking between day 15 and 85 showed a balanced CD4/CD8 split, and those that grew later tilted toward CD4+. Memory from before infection featured some responding clones, which suggests cross-reactive memory joined.

As regards this clonotype: Its antigen is as yet unknown.

In TCRdb, the 5' RACE reads were re-called with MiXCR into one record per CDR3 protein. The table has fewer than 700,000 distinct CDR3 sequences, roughly 17% seen once. V was clipped by 4 bases and J by 6 bases; unmatched bases: 10. The CDR3 length is 15 residues. Looked up from germline, CDR1 is SGDLS and CDR2 is YYNGEE. Material: PBMCs or a T cell subset sorted from them (not recorded which). The TCR sequence derives from an adult woman who had mild COVID-19 (a few samples of this study predate the infection). Cell type and time point are not known. The V call is TRBV9, the J call TRBJ1-5; 7 bases map to TRBD1. The CDR3 region is CASSPEGTVSQPQHF. The CDR3 coding sequence is TGTGCCAGCAGCCCGGAGGGGACAGTAAGTCAGCCCCAGCATTTT.